This record concerns one T cell receptor (beta chain) sequence. The clone's antigen remains unknown. No much larger clonotype is one base removed from it; base qualities were not supplied. Samples from volunteer blood donors who had recovered from COVID-19 were contributed by a second Seattle source. Each collaborating institution followed its own protocols to collect whole blood in K2EDTA tubes. For TCRbeta analysis, collaborators shipped samples as frozen whole blood, isolated PBMCs, or DNA extracted from either of those sample types. For CDR1 and CDR2, the germline V gene (reference sequence) lists SEHNR and FQNEAQ. Relative to germline, V is missing 4 bases and J is missing 2 bases, with 2 bases of the junction outside any gene match. From the cysteine up to the phenylalanine, the CDR3 has a length of 14 residues. Only the CDR3 DNA stays, 42 bases, in frame from base 1. The entry originates in a study of blood T cell repertoires in COVID-19 (TCRdb year 2020). With respect to the entire study: The collaborator samples originated in the United States, Italy and Spain and spanned the acute and convalescent phases of COVID-19. The prospective study material was composed of cDNA or gDNA derived from T cells, B-cell-depleted T cells, or PBMCs. The dataset comprised deeply sampled blood TCRbeta repertoires from subjects exposed to, actively infected with, or recovered from COVID-19. The repertoires were released in a freely available public database intended as a resource for research on the immune response to SARS-CoV-2. Samples were obtained from the ongoing ImmuneRACE study (first 160 participants) and from approximately 1,200 subjects provided by 6 global collaborators. Nearly every sample came with metadata listing a de-identified subject ID, COVID-19 status, age in years and sex. Where available, HLA class I and class II types were obtained from metadata supplied by the sample provider rather than from assay-based typing. What the authors observed across the whole study: The quantity of clinical and demographic metadata differed by source and by participant and was supplied without curation.

TCRbeta CDR3 regions were amplified from genomic DNA by means of the immunoSEQ Assay, a bias-controlled multiplex PCR. The paper's processing steps were these. The number of nucleated cells in each sample was estimated by amplification of reference gene primers within the assay. Sequence reads were collapsed and filtered to measure the absolute abundance of every unique TCRbeta CDR3 rearrangement. For each sample, productive Simpson clonality was calculated as the square root of Simpson's diversity index across productive rearrangements. As stored in TCRdb, this immuneACCESS dataset retains in-frame rearrangements with V and J assigned. A fraction of the clones does not appear; measured against another copy, unresolved V genes explain less than half of the discrepancy, and the remainder lacks a known reason. From that table come the V and J calls and clone size; the DNA was used to work out D and trimming. Here the sample has 200,000 to 250,000 clones; roughly 80% occur a single time. Over 2.5% of the sample lies in the top ten.

The sequence was obtained from a woman in her thirties who had recovered from COVID-19. The chain is assembled from TRBV7-9 and TRBJ1-3, with 7 middle bases fitting TRBD1. The sample was peripheral blood. The nucleotide sequence is TGTGCCAGCAGCTCAGACAGGGCTGGAAACACCATATATTTT. This translates into CASSSDRAGNTIYF.